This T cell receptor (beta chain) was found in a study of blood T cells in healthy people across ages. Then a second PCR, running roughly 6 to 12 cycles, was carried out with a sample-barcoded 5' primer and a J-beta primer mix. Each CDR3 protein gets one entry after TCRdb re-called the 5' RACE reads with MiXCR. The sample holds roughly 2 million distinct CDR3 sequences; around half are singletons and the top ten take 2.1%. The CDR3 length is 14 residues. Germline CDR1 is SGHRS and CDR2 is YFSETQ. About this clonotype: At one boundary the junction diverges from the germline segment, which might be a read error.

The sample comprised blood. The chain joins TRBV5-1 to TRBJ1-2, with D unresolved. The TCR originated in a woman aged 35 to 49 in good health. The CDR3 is CASSSSQANYDYTF. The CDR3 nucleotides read TGCGCCAGCAGCTCCAGCCAGGCTAACTATGACTACACCTTC.